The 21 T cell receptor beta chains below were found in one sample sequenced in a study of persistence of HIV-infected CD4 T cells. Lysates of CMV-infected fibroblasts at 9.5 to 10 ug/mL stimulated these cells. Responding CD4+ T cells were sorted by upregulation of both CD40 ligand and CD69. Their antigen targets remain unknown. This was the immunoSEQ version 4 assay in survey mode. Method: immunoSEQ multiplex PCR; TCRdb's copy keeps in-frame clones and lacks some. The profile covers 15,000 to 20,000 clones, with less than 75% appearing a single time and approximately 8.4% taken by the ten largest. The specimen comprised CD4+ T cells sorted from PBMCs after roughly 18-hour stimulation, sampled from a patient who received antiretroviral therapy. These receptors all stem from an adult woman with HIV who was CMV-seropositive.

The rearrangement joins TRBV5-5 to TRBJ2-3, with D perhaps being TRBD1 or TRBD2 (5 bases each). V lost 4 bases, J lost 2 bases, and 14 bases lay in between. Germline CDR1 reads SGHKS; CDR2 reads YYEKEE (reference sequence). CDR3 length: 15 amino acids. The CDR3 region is CASSPGTVVTDTQYF. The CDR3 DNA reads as TGTGCCAGCAGCCCGGGGACGGTTGTCACAGATACGCAGTATTTT.

The CDR3 coding sequence is TGTGCCAGCTCACCAATCGCAGCGAATAATTCACCCCTCCACTTT. Translated, it gives CASSPIAANNSPLHF. This chain connects TRBV18 to TRBJ1-6; D is unresolved. V dropped 2 bases and J dropped 5 bases, with 10 bases sitting between them. This CDR3 is 15 amino acids long. The germline V gene has CDR1 KGHSH and CDR2 LQKENI.

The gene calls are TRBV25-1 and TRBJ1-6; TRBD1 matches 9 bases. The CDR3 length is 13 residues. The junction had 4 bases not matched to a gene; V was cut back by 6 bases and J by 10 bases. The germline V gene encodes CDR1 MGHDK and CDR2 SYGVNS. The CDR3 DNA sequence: TGTGCCAGCAGCAGGACAGGGGAATCACCCCTCCACTTT. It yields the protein CASSRTGESPLHF.

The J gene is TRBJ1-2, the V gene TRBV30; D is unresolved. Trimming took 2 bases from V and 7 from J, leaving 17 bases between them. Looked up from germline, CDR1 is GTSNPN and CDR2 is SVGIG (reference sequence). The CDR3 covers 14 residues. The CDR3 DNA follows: TGTGCCTGGAGTCGGATGATGCTCTCGGCTGGCTACACCTTC. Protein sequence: CAWSRMMLSAGYTF.

CDR3 loop: CASSLAPLPTEAFF. CDR3 coding DNA: TGCGCCAGCAGCTTGGCCCCGCTGCCGACTGAAGCTTTCTTT. The chain uses TRBV5-1 and TRBJ1-1; no firm D call. The CDR3 runs to 14 residues. Trimming removed 0 bases at V and 5 bases at J, with 11 bases between. Germline V lookup: CDR1 SGHRS, CDR2 YFSETQ.

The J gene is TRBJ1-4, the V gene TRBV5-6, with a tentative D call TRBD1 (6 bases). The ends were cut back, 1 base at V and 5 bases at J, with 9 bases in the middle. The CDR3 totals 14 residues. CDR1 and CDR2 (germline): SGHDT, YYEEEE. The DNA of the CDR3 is TGTGCCAGCAGCTTGACAGGGCCAAATGAAAAACTGTTTTTT. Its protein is CASSLTGPNEKLFF. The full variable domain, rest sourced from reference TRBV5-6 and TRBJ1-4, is DAGVTQSPTHLIKTRGQQVTLRCSPKSGHDTVSWYQQALGQGPQFIFQYYEEEERQRGNFPDRFSGHQFPNYSSELNVNALLLGDSALYLCASSLTGPNEKLFFGSGTQLSVL.

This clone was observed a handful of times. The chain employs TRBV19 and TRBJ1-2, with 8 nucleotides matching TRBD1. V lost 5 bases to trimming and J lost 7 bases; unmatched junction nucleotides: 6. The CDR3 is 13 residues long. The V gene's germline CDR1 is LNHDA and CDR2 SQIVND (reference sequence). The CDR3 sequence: CASSADRVAGYTF. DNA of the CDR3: TGTGCCAGTAGTGCGGACAGGGTCGCTGGCTACACCTTC.

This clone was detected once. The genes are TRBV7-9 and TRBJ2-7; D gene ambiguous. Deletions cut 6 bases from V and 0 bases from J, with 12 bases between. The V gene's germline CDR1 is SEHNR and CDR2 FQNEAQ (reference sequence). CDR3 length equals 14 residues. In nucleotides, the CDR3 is TGTGCCAGCAGGGCCGACTTGAGCTCCTACGAGCAGTACTTC. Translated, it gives CASRADLSSYEQYF.

The CDR3 sequence is CASSIAGTSGDLNEQFF. The CDR3 DNA reads TGTGCCAGTAGTATAGCTGGGACTAGCGGGGACCTCAATGAGCAGTTCTTC. The chain joins TRBV19 to TRBJ2-1; TRBD2 agrees at 13 bases. This CDR3 spans 17 amino acids. V was clipped by 1 base and J by 6 bases; unmatched bases: 6. Germline V gene lookup returns CDR1 LNHDA and CDR2 SQIVND (reference sequence).

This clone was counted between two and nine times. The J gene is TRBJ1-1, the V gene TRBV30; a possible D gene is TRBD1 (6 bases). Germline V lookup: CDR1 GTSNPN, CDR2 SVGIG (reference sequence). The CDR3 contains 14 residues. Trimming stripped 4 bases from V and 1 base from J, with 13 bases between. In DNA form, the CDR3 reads TGTGCCTGGAACAGGGATATACAGAACACTGAAGCTTTCTTT. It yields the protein CAWNRDIQNTEAFF.

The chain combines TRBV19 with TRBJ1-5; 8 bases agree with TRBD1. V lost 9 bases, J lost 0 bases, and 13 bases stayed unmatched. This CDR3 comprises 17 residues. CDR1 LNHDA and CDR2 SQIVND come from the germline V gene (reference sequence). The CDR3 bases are TGTGCCAGCGCCGACCCGGGACAGGACATTAGCAATCAGCCCCAGCATTTT. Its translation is CASADPGQDISNQPQHF.

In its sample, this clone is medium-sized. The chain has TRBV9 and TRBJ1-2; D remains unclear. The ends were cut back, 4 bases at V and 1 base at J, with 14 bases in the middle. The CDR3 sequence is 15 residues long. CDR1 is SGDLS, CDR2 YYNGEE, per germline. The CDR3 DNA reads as TGTGCCAGCAGCCCCCAGGTAGACCTTAACTATGGCTACACCTTC. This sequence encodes CASSPQVDLNYGYTF.

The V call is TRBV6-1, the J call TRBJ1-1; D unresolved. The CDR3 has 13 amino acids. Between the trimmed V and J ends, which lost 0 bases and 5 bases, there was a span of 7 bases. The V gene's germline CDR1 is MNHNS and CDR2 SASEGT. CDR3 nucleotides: TGTGCCAGCAGTGAAGCACGCGGGACTGAAGCTTTCTTT. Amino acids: CASSEARGTEAFF.

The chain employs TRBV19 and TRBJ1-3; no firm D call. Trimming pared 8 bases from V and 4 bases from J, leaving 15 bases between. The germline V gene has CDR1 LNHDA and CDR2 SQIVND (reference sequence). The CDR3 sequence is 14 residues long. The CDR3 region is CASRRVGAGNTIYF. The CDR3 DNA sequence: TGTGCCAGTCGGAGGGTTGGCGCAGGAAACACCATATATTTT.

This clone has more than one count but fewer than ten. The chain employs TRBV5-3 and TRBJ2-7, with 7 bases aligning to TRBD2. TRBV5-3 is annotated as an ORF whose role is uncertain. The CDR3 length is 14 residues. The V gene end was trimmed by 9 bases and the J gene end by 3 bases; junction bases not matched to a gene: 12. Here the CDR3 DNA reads TGTGCCACAACCCCAAGCGGGGAAAGCTACGAGCAGTACGTC. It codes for CATTPSGESYEQYV.

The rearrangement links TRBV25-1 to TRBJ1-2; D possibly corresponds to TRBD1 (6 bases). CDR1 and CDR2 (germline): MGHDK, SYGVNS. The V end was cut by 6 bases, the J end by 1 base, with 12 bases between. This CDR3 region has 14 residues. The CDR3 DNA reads TGTGCCAGCAGCTCGGGGGGCGGTAACTATGGCTACACCTTC. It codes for CASSSGGGNYGYTF.

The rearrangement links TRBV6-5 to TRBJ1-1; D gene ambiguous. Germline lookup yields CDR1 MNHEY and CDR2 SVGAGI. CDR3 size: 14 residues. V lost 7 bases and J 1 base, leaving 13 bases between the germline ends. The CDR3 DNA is TGTGCCAGCATTCGGGAAATGTCGAACACTGAAGCTTTCTTT. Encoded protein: CASIREMSNTEAFF.

As DNA, the CDR3 is TGTGCCACCATGACCTCTTTACGAAATGAGCAGTTCTTC. It yields the protein CATMTSLRNEQFF. The genes are TRBV19 and TRBJ2-1; D is undetermined. This CDR3 comprises 13 residues. The germline CDR1 and CDR2 sequences are LNHDA and SQIVND (reference sequence). Trimming took 10 bases from V and 7 from J, leaving 17 bases between them.

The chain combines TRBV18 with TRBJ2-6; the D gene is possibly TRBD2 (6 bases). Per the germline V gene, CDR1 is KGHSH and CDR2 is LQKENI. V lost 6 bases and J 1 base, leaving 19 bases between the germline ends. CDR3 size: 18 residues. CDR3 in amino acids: CASSDAGRAASGANVLTF. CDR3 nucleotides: TGTGCCAGCTCCGACGCGGGACGTGCCGCGTCTGGGGCCAACGTCCTGACTTTC.

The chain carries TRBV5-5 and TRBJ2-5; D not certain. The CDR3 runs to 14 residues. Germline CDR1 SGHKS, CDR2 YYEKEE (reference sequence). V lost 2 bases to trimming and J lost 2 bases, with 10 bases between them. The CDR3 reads CASSFGVGQETQYF. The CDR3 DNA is TGTGCCAGCAGCTTTGGGGTAGGACAAGAGACCCAGTACTTC.

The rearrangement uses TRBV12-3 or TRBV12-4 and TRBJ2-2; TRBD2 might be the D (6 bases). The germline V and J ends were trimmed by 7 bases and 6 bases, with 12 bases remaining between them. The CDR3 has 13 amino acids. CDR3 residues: CASTPAGPGELFF. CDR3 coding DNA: TGTGCCAGCACCCCTGCGGGGCCCGGGGAGCTGTTTTTT.